What follows is one TCR beta chain and its context. Its target is unknown. TCRdb recomputed calls from the RT-PCR reads with MiXCR, one row per CDR3 protein. The sample carries 700,000 to 800,000 distinct CDR3 sequences, around 20% recorded once. The record originates from a study of response to subunit inactivated influenza vaccine. CDR1 is LNHDA and CDR2 is SQIVND in the germline V gene (reference sequence). CDR3 length equals 16 residues. The V end was cut by 0 bases, the J end by 0 bases, with 9 bases between. Study findings and constraints: The study's authors posited that every seasonal influenza vaccination enlists few new T cells.

The clonotype originates from a man aged 45-65 years who received an inactivated influenza vaccine. Material: PBMCs from blood, obtained roughly 5 days after vaccination. The chain recombines TRBV19 with TRBJ1-5; D is possibly TRBD1 (5 bases). CDR3 nucleotide sequence: TGTGCCAGTAGTATAGACAGGGATTATAGCAATCAGCCCCAGCATTTT. Translating gives CASSIDRDYSNQPQHF.